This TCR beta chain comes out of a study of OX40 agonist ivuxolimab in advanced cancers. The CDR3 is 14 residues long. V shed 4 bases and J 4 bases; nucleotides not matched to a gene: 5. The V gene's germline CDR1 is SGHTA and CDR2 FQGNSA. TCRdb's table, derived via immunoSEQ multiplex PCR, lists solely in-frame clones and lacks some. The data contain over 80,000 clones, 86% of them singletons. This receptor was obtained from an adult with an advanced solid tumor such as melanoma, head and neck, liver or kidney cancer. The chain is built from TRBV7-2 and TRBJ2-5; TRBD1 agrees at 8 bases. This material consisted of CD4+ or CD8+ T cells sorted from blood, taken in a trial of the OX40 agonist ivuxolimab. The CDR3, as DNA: TGTGCCAGCAGCTCCGGACAGGGTGGAGAGACCCAGTACTTC. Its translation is CASSSGQGGETQYF.